One T cell receptor (beta chain) is described in this entry. Per the original methods: Reference gene primer amplification yielded estimated nucleated cell counts. Profiled with immunoSEQ multiplex PCR; TCRdb holds only in-frame clones, not every one. V, J and clone size were drawn from that table, and D and trimming were deduced from the DNA. The profile shows about 340,000 clones, around four fifths of them singletons. From germline, CDR1 is LGHDT and CDR2 YNNKEL (reference sequence). The CDR3 runs 13 residues. Trimming took off 3 bases at V and 7 bases at J, with 12 bases between the two ends. This sample is drawn from a study of blood T cell repertoires in COVID-19. Turning to the study itself: Researchers got acute and convalescent COVID-19 samples from the United States, Italy and Spain. From T cells, B-cell-depleted T cells, or PBMCs came the material, which was cDNA or gDNA.

The chain is built from TRBV3-1 (or the pseudogene TRBV3-2) and TRBJ1-2; no definite D call. The clonotype originates from a man aged 30-40 years with active or convalescent COVID-19. Sequencing was performed on peripheral blood. The CDR3 nucleotides read TGTGCCAGCAGCCACGACGCGGATCGTGGCTACACCTTC. Encoded protein: CASSHDADRGYTF.